This entry lists 29 T cell receptor beta chains sequenced from one sample in a study of blood T cell repertoires in COVID-19. The table came from immunoSEQ multiplex PCR; TCRdb's copy has only in-frame clones and leaves some out. The data show tens of thousands of clones, roughly 80% seen once. Sequencing used peripheral blood. These receptors all stem from a human donor in a cohort sampled during active COVID-19.

The chain carries TRBV6-2 or TRBV6-3 and TRBJ2-2; D may be TRBD2 (5 bases). The CDR3 has 17 residues. V lost 4 bases and J lost 5, with 20 bases in between. Germline CDR1 MNHEY, CDR2 SVGEGT. The CDR3 region has the DNA TGTGCCAGCAGTTCCAGGTGGGGAAGCGGTAGAACCGGGGAGCTGTTTTTT. As protein: CASSSRWGSGRTGELFF.

The V and J genes are TRBV3-1 (or the pseudogene TRBV3-2) and TRBJ2-5, with 12 bases fitting TRBD2. Trimming cost V 1 base and J 4 bases; bases outside gene matches: 7. The CDR3 has 17 amino acids. In germline, CDR1 is LGHDT, CDR2 YNNKEL (reference sequence). CDR3 in DNA: TGTGCCAGCAGCCAAGTTGTCCTAGCGGGGGGGGGAGAGACCCAGTACTTC. Translated, it gives CASSQVVLAGGGETQYF.

V gene TRBV16 combines with J gene TRBJ1-4, with a possible D match to TRBD1 (5 bases). Germline CDR1 reads KGHSY; CDR2 reads FQNENV. This CDR3 contains 16 residues. Trimming took 0 bases from V and 4 from J, leaving 12 bases between them. DNA for the CDR3: TGTGCCAGCAGCCAATCGGGTATGGGACTTAATGAAAAACTGTTTTTT. Its protein is CASSQSGMGLNEKLFF.

The chain carries TRBV19 and TRBJ1-5, with D unclear. Germline CDR1 and CDR2: LNHDA and SQIVND (reference sequence). The V gene lost 3 bases and the J gene lost 8 bases, with 14 bases spanning the gap. The CDR3 length is 14 residues. The CDR3 spells CASSMGSGEEPQHF. The CDR3 region has the DNA TGTGCCAGTAGTATGGGGTCGGGAGAAGAGCCCCAGCATTTT.

V and J are TRBV9 and TRBJ1-5; TRBD1 is a possible D gene (5 bases). The ends were cut back, 3 bases at V and 0 bases at J, with 10 bases in the middle. The length of the CDR3 is 15 residues. The V gene's germline CDR1 is SGDLS and CDR2 YYNGEE. The CDR3 region is CASSAGIYSNQPQHF. The CDR3 DNA sequence: TGTGCCAGCAGCGCAGGGATTTATAGCAATCAGCCCCAGCATTTT.

The chain recombines TRBV4-2 with TRBJ2-1; 7 positions match TRBD2. CDR3 length equals 21 residues. Per the germline V gene, CDR1 is LGHNA and CDR2 is YNFKEQ. Germline trimming cut 0 bases from V and 10 bases from J; bases unmatched to any gene: 27. CDR3 loop: CASSQDTLGLGLGLRADEQFF. The DNA for the CDR3 is TGTGCCAGCAGCCAAGATACTCTCGGACTAGGGCTTGGACTACGGGCCGACGAGCAGTTCTTC.

The chain is built from TRBV9 and TRBJ1-6, with D unclear. Trimming removed 0 bases from V and 7 bases from J, with 11 bases in between. CDR3 length: 15 amino acids. Germline CDR1 SGDLS, CDR2 YYNGEE. Written as DNA, the CDR3 is TGTGCCAGCAGCGTAGACGGCAGGTTAAATTCACCCCTCCACTTT. Protein product: CASSVDGRLNSPLHF.

This chain connects TRBV7-2 to TRBJ1-2, with D possibly matching TRBD1 (6 bases). Germline assignment: CDR1 SGHTA and CDR2 FQGNSA. The V and J ends lost 5 bases and 3 bases respectively, with 19 bases between them. CDR3 size: 16 residues. The CDR3 DNA reads as TGTGCCAGCAGCCACGGGGAGGGGGGACGGCACTATGGCTACACCTTC. This encodes CASSHGEGGRHYGYTF.

J is TRBJ1-6 and V is TRBV2, with D perhaps matching TRBD1 (5 bases). The germline V and J ends were trimmed by 5 bases and 11 bases, with 13 bases remaining between them. Germline V gene lookup returns CDR1 SNHLY and CDR2 FYNNEI. CDR3 length equals 13 residues. This CDR3 reads CASSPLREPPLHF. DNA of the CDR3: TGTGCCAGCAGTCCCCTCAGGGAACCACCCCTCCACTTT.

CDR3 coding DNA: TGTGCCATCACCGCGGCTAGCACAGATACGCAGTATTTT. This sequence encodes CAITAASTDTQYF. The V gene is TRBV10-3, the J gene TRBJ2-3; unclear D gene. Germline values: CDR1 ENHRY, CDR2 SYGVKD. V gave up 7 bases and J gave up 0 bases, with 8 bases separating them. This CDR3 has 13 amino acids.

The chain is built from TRBV24-1 and TRBJ2-2; perhaps TRBD1 as D (6 bases). Per the germline V gene, CDR1 is KGHDR and CDR2 is SFDVKD. V gave up 9 bases and J gave up 1 base, with 11 bases separating them. The length of the CDR3 is 14 residues. For the CDR3, the DNA is TGTGCCACCCAAGGGACAAAGAACACCGGGGAGCTGTTTTTT. Translated: CATQGTKNTGELFF.

This sequence joins TRBV2 and TRBJ2-5, with 8 bases matching TRBD1. The trim removed 6 bases at V and 5 bases at J, leaving 11 bases unmatched. The CDR3 has 15 residues. Germline V lookup: CDR1 SNHLY, CDR2 FYNNEI. CDR3 sequence reads: CASSRAQTGDETQYF. The DNA of the CDR3 is TGTGCCAGCAGCCGCGCCCAGACAGGGGATGAGACCCAGTACTTC.

The rearrangement links TRBV3-1 (or the pseudogene TRBV3-2) to TRBJ2-7, with 8 bases matching TRBD1. The germline V gene has CDR1 LGHDT and CDR2 YNNKEL (reference sequence). The trim removed 5 bases at V and 3 bases at J, leaving 6 bases unmatched. The CDR3 totals 14 residues. In nucleotides, the CDR3 is TGTGCCAGCAGCTCGGGACAGGCGTACTACGAGCAGTACTTC. Translated, it gives CASSSGQAYYEQYF.

In this sample, this clone turned up a few times. The chain recombines TRBV5-1 with TRBJ2-1; TRBD2 aligns across 8 bases. The CDR3 sequence is 16 residues long. The J segment lost 5 bases and the V segment lost 3 bases, leaving 10 bases of the junction unmatched. CDR1 is SGHRS, CDR2 YFSETQ, per germline. CDR3 in DNA: TGCGCCAGCAGCTCAGAAGCGGGGGCCTCAAACAATGAGCAGTTCTTC. It is translated as CASSSEAGASNNEQFF.

This clone occurred a few times. The chain combines TRBV5-1 with TRBJ1-2, with 7 bases lining up with TRBD1. Germline V gives CDR1 SGHRS, CDR2 YFSETQ. This CDR3 is 17 amino acids long. The trim removed 0 bases at V and 7 bases at J, leaving 15 bases unmatched. DNA of the CDR3: TGCGCCAGCAGCTTGGAGGGCAGGGGGTACCGAATCGGTGGCTACACCTTC. It is translated as CASSLEGRGYRIGGYTF. The variable domain in full, completed from reference TRBV5-1 and TRBJ1-2, reads KAGVTQTPRYLIKTRGQQVTLSCSPISGHRSVSWYQQTPGQGLQFLFEYFSETQRNKGNFPGRFSGRQFSNSRSEMNVSTLELGDSALYLCASSLEGRGYRIGGYTFGSGTRLTVV.

This clone was detected only a few times. CDR3 nucleotide sequence: TGTGCCAGCAGCCGCGGAGTAGCGGGGGGCTACAATGAGCAGTTCTTC. Translating gives CASSRGVAGGYNEQFF. This chain joins TRBV3-1 (or the pseudogene TRBV3-2) and TRBJ2-1, with 10 positions matching TRBD2. There are 16 residues in the CDR3. V was clipped by 4 bases and J by 3 bases; unmatched bases: 6. Germline V gene sequence: CDR1 LGHDT, CDR2 YNNKEL (reference sequence).

The gene calls are TRBV3-1 (or the pseudogene TRBV3-2) and TRBJ1-3, with a tentative D call TRBD1 (5 bases). V gave up 0 bases and J gave up 0 bases, with 9 bases separating them. Germline loops: CDR1 LGHDT, CDR2 YNNKEL (reference sequence). The CDR3 spans 16 residues. Here the CDR3 DNA reads TGTGCCAGCAGCCAAGATTACAGGAGCTCTGGAAACACCATATATTTT. Its translation is CASSQDYRSSGNTIYF.

The V gene is TRBV28, the J gene TRBJ2-7; D is unresolved. V lost 5 bases to trimming and J lost 4 bases, with 12 bases between them. The CDR3 contains 13 residues. CDR1 and CDR2 from the germline V gene are MDHEN and SYDVKM. The CDR3 loop is CASSPPSRYEQYF. CDR3 coding DNA: TGTGCCAGCAGTCCCCCCTCCAGGTACGAGCAGTACTTC.

The chain carries TRBV7-9 and TRBJ1-2, with 7 bases that match TRBD1. The CDR3 length is 14 residues. The V and J ends lost 3 bases and 7 bases, in that order; junction bases with no gene match: 8. The germline gives CDR1 SEHNR, CDR2 FQNEAQ (reference sequence). The CDR3 DNA reads as TGTGCCAGCAGCTTGTCAGGGGGAGGACGTGGCTACACCTTC. This codes for CASSLSGGGRGYTF.

The genes are TRBV18 and TRBJ1-2; 7 bases align to TRBD1. CDR3 length equals 15 residues. The V segment lost 6 bases and the J segment 1 base; nucleotides outside the gene matches: 8. Germline CDR1 and CDR2: KGHSH and LQKENI. Here the CDR3 DNA reads TGTGCCAGCTCGACCGGGACAGTGCTTAACTATGGCTACACCTTC. It codes for CASSTGTVLNYGYTF.

This rearrangement joins TRBV18 to TRBJ1-1; maybe TRBD1 (6 bases). The V end lost 3 bases, the J end lost 1 base, and 9 bases lay between the germline ends. This CDR3 has 14 amino acids. In germline, CDR1 is KGHSH, CDR2 LQKENI. The CDR3 region has the DNA TGTGCCAGCTCACCCGGCAGGGGGAACACTGAAGCTTTCTTT. This codes for CASSPGRGNTEAFF. Filled out from reference TRBV18 and TRBJ1-1, the complete variable domain reads NAGVMQNPRHLVRRRGQEARLRCSPMKGHSHVYWYRQLPEEGLKFMVYLQKENIIDESGMPKERFSAEFPKEGPSILRIQQVVRGDSAAYFCASSPGRGNTEAFFGQGTRLTVV.

The rearrangement links TRBV4-3 to TRBJ1-6, with D hard to call. V was pared by 0 bases and J by 8 bases, with 11 bases between. The CDR3 covers 15 residues. Germline assignment: CDR1 LGHNA and CDR2 YSLEER. DNA of the CDR3: TGCGCCAGCAGCCAAGAGGAGGGTCTCTATTCACCCCTCCACTTT. Protein sequence: CASSQEEGLYSPLHF.

The V gene is TRBV24-1, the J gene TRBJ2-5; 16 nucleotides align to TRBD2. V trimming: 9 bases; J trimming: 4 bases; junction bases outside the gene matches: 4. The CDR3 has 15 residues. Germline CDR1 KGHDR, CDR2 SFDVKD. CDR3 loop: CATGTSGGAGETQYF. CDR3 bases: TGTGCCACCGGGACTAGCGGGGGGGCCGGAGAGACCCAGTACTTC.

The chain has TRBV7-2 and TRBJ2-2, with 8 bases aligning to TRBD1. The CDR3 is made up of 14 amino acids. Germline lookup yields CDR1 SGHTA and CDR2 FQGNSA. V lost 3 bases to trimming and J lost 4 bases; unmatched junction nucleotides: 1. CDR3 sequence (DNA): TGTGCCAGCAGCTTGGACAGGGCCACCGGGGAGCTGTTTTTT. It translates to CASSLDRATGELFF.

The chain combines TRBV19 with TRBJ1-4; 12 bases align to TRBD1. Germline-derived CDR1 and CDR2 are LNHDA and SQIVND (reference sequence). Losses at the gene ends were 8 bases for V and 7 bases for J; bases not matched to a gene: 5. The CDR3 is 14 amino acids. The DNA of the CDR3 is TGTGCCAGTTTCGGGACAGGGGGCAGTGAAAAACTGTTTTTT. Translation gives CASFGTGGSEKLFF.

The rearrangement links TRBV2 to TRBJ2-1; 10 positions match TRBD1. V trimming: 6 bases; J trimming: 10 bases; junction bases outside the gene matches: 6. The CDR3 has 13 amino acids. Germline-derived CDR1 and CDR2 are SNHLY and FYNNEI. CDR3 region: CASRRQGAGEQFF. CDR3 in DNA: TGTGCCAGCAGGAGACAGGGGGCAGGGGAGCAGTTCTTC.

The chain carries TRBV11-3 and TRBJ2-2; 7 bases agree with TRBD1. CDR3 length equals 16 residues. The ends lost 5 bases at V and 0 bases at J; junction bases unmatched: 6. The germline gives CDR1 SGHNT, CDR2 YENEEA. CDR3 in amino acids: CASSAWDSTNTGELFF. The CDR3 nucleotides read TGTGCCAGCAGCGCCTGGGACAGCACGAACACCGGGGAGCTGTTTTTT.

The rearrangement links TRBV6-2 or TRBV6-3 to TRBJ1-6; 8 nucleotides align to TRBD1. This CDR3 contains 16 residues. Germline CDR1 MNHEY, CDR2 SVGEGT. V was clipped by 6 bases and J by 5 bases; unmatched bases: 9. CDR3 sequence reads: CASSHRTGIDNSPLHF. In DNA, the CDR3 is TGTGCCAGCAGCCACCGGACAGGGATAGATAATTCACCCCTCCACTTT.

The genes are TRBV3-1 (or the pseudogene TRBV3-2) and TRBJ2-2; D perhaps matches TRBD2 (6 bases). The V end was cut by 4 bases, the J end by 1 base, with 10 bases between. The CDR3 runs 15 residues. Per germline, CDR1 LGHDT and CDR2 YNNKEL (reference sequence). The CDR3 sequence: CASSLTGENTGELFF. DNA of the CDR3: TGTGCCAGCAGCCTAACGGGGGAGAACACCGGGGAGCTGTTTTTT.